The 25 T cell receptor beta chains presented below share a single source sample, sequenced in a study of blood T cell repertoires in COVID-19. Assay: immunoSEQ multiplex PCR; the TCRdb copy retains only in-frame clones and omits some. The sample has some 340,000 clones, 85% seen once. The sequenced material came from peripheral blood. The source is a woman younger than 35 with acute or convalescent COVID-19.

The chain combines TRBV2 with TRBJ1-6, with a weak D call TRBD1 (5 bases). V was cut by 7 bases and J by 6 bases, with 19 bases left in between. The germline CDR1 and CDR2 sequences are SNHLY and FYNNEI. This CDR3 spans 16 amino acids. DNA for the CDR3: TGTGCCAGCAAAAATGCCAGGGAAGGGATTAATTCACCCCTCCACTTT. Its protein is CASKNAREGINSPLHF. Drawing the rest from reference TRBV2 and TRBJ1-6, the complete variable domain is EPEVTQTPSHQVTQMGQEVILRCVPISNHLYFYWYRQILGQKVEFLVSFYNNEISEKSEIFDDQFSVERPDGSNFTLKIRSTKLEDSAMYFCASKNAREGINSPLHFGNGTRLTVT.

V and J are TRBV10-3 and TRBJ2-7; TRBD2 agrees at 12 bases. J was trimmed by 3 bases and V by 6 bases; bases with no gene match: 3. This CDR3 has 14 amino acids. Looked up from germline, CDR1 is ENHRY and CDR2 is SYGVKD. CDR3 in amino acids: CAISLAGGSYEQYF. The CDR3 coding sequence is TGTGCCATCAGCCTAGCGGGGGGGAGCTACGAGCAGTACTTC.

This chain connects TRBV3-1 (or the pseudogene TRBV3-2) to TRBJ1-6; D ambiguous. Trimming left V 8 bases short and J 2 bases short, with 13 bases between. The V gene's germline CDR1 is LGHDT and CDR2 YNNKEL (reference sequence). The CDR3 extends over 15 amino acids. This chain's CDR3 is CASRPGSPYNSPLHF. CDR3 in DNA: TGTGCCAGCCGACCGGGATCCCCCTATAATTCACCCCTCCACTTT.

This chain links TRBV5-3 with TRBJ1-3; TRBD1 matches 7 bases. TRBV5-3 is assigned to the ORF class and has an uncertain function. J gave up 0 bases and V 5 bases, and 5 bases lay outside the gene matches. CDR3 size: 15 residues. The CDR3 sequence is CARRWDSRSGNTIYF. DNA of the CDR3: TGTGCCAGAAGATGGGACAGCCGCTCTGGAAACACCATATATTTT.

In the case of this clone: Different DNA sequences within this sample yield the same CDR3. V and J are TRBV9 and TRBJ1-1; D is unresolved. The germline V and J ends were trimmed by 4 bases and 5 bases, with 12 bases remaining between them. Germline assignment: CDR1 SGDLS and CDR2 YYNGEE. The CDR3 loop spans 13 amino acids. For the CDR3, the DNA is TGTGCCAGCAGCCCCACTGGAGGGACTGAAGCTTTCTTT. It codes for CASSPTGGTEAFF.

This rearrangement joins TRBV12-3 or TRBV12-4 to TRBJ2-2, with unresolved D. The CDR3 length is 13 residues. V was cut by 1 base and J by 6 bases, with 6 bases left in between. The CDR3 region is CASSLGQAGELFF. CDR3 in DNA: TGTGCCAGCAGTTTAGGGCAAGCCGGGGAGCTGTTTTTT.

The V gene is TRBV2, the J gene TRBJ1-5; 8 positions agree with TRBD1. Germline V gene sequence: CDR1 SNHLY, CDR2 FYNNEI. The CDR3 sequence is 16 residues long. J lost 2 bases, V lost 5 bases, and 8 bases had no gene match. The CDR3 DNA follows: TGTGCCAGCAGTAAAGATCAGGGGGCCGGCAATCAGCCCCAGCATTTT. Translation: CASSKDQGAGNQPQHF.

The V and J genes are TRBV14 and TRBJ2-1; tentative D call: TRBD2 (6 bases). The germline V gene encodes CDR1 SGHDN and CDR2 FVKESK. There are 15 residues in the CDR3. V lost 1 base and J 6 bases, leaving 13 bases between the germline ends. The CDR3 loop is CASSQATSPVNEQFF. CDR3 bases: TGTGCCAGCAGCCAAGCAACTAGCCCCGTCAATGAGCAGTTCTTC.

The rearrangement joins TRBV5-6 to TRBJ1-2, with 8 bases aligning to TRBD1. The J segment lost 3 bases and the V segment lost 3 bases, leaving 7 bases of the junction unmatched. The CDR3 is made up of 15 amino acids. CDR1 and CDR2 (germline): SGHDT, YYEEEE. The chain's CDR3 is CASSWGIQGDYGYTF. As DNA, the CDR3 is TGTGCCAGCAGCTGGGGAATACAGGGGGACTATGGCTACACCTTC. Full variable domain (missing parts from reference TRBV5-6 and TRBJ1-2): DAGVTQSPTHLIKTRGQQVTLRCSPKSGHDTVSWYQQALGQGPQFIFQYYEEEERQRGNFPDRFSGHQFPNYSSELNVNALLLGDSALYLCASSWGIQGDYGYTFGSGTRLTVV.

This clone showed up many times. This chain uses TRBV6-1 with TRBJ1-1; tentative D call: TRBD1 (6 bases). Germline-derived CDR1 and CDR2 are MNHNS and SASEGT. The V and J ends lost 2 bases and 11 bases respectively, with 12 bases between them. The CDR3 is 12 residues long. As DNA, the CDR3 is TGTGCCAGCAGTGAATATCAGGGGTCGGCTTTCTTT. This sequence encodes CASSEYQGSAFF.

This clone occurred a few times. V and J are TRBV5-1 and TRBJ2-7; D perhaps matches TRBD2 (7 bases). CDR1 is SGHRS, CDR2 YFSETQ, per germline. This CDR3 is built from 15 residues. V lost 1 base and J lost 3, with 14 bases in between. The CDR3 DNA is TGCGCCAGCAGCTTGTTGGGGGGGCGACTCTACGAGCAGTACTTC. This gives the protein CASSLLGGRLYEQYF.

J is TRBJ2-7 and V is TRBV19, with D possibly being TRBD2 (6 bases). Germline CDR1 and CDR2: LNHDA and SQIVND (reference sequence). V was shortened by 3 bases and J by 2 bases, with 11 bases between the two germline ends. The CDR3 consists of 14 residues. CDR3 DNA: TGTGCCAGTAGTATGCGGGACGGAGCCTACGAGCAGTACTTC. Amino acid sequence: CASSMRDGAYEQYF.

This sequence joins TRBV2 and TRBJ1-1; D may be TRBD1 (5 bases). This CDR3 has 14 residues. Germline V lookup: CDR1 SNHLY, CDR2 FYNNEI. Trimming cost V 5 bases and J 2 bases, with 12 bases left between them. Here the CDR3 DNA reads TGTGCCAGCAGTTATATGCAGGGAAACACTGAAGCTTTCTTT. Translating it yields CASSYMQGNTEAFF.

J is TRBJ2-7 and V is TRBV11-2; D not resolved. This CDR3 has 10 amino acids. Germline V gene sequence: CDR1 SGHAT, CDR2 FQNNGV. V was trimmed by 5 bases and J by 3 bases, leaving 2 bases between them. CDR3 region: CASSHYEQYF. CDR3 bases: TGTGCCAGCAGCCACTACGAGCAGTACTTC.

V and J are TRBV6-2 or TRBV6-3 and TRBJ1-2; 8 nucleotides line up with TRBD1. Germline loops: CDR1 MNHEY, CDR2 SVGEGT. The CDR3 covers 15 residues. Unmatched junction bases numbered 5, after V lost 2 bases and J lost 3 bases. The CDR3 DNA reads as TGTGCCAGCAGTTACGACAGGGGTGTTGACTATGGCTACACCTTC. Amino acids: CASSYDRGVDYGYTF.

The count of this clone is one. J is TRBJ2-1 and V is TRBV5-1; D is uncertain. Germline assignment: CDR1 SGHRS and CDR2 YFSETQ. Trimming stripped 0 bases from V and 5 bases from J, with 6 bases between. The CDR3 sequence is 13 residues long. Here the CDR3 DNA reads TGCGCCAGCAGCTTGGTTCGGGACAATGAGCAGTTCTTC. This encodes CASSLVRDNEQFF.

The V and J genes are TRBV5-6 and TRBJ1-2; D is unclear. Trimming stripped 0 bases from V and 4 bases from J, with 4 bases between. The germline CDR1 and CDR2 sequences are SGHDT and YYEEEE. CDR3 length equals 12 residues. The chain's CDR3 is CASSLVSYGYTF. CDR3 nucleotides: TGTGCCAGCAGCTTGGTCAGCTATGGCTACACCTTC.

The CDR3 DNA is TGTGCCAGCTCCCGGGACAGGCGATCCTACGAGCAGTACTTC. It specifies CASSRDRRSYEQYF. The chain employs TRBV27 and TRBJ2-7; TRBD1 matches 8 bases. The J segment lost 1 base and the V segment lost 8 bases, leaving 7 bases of the junction unmatched. This CDR3 is built from 14 residues. Germline CDR1 reads MNHEY; CDR2 reads SMNVEV (reference sequence).

This chain links TRBV9 with TRBJ2-5; D not certain. V was cut by 0 bases and J by 5 bases, with 8 bases left in between. From germline, CDR1 is SGDLS and CDR2 YYNGEE. The CDR3 runs 13 residues. The chain's CDR3 is CASSVAVSETQYF. The CDR3 region has the DNA TGTGCCAGCAGCGTAGCGGTGAGCGAGACCCAGTACTTC.

Remarks on this clone: A read error may produce the germline difference seen at one junction end. V usage is TRBV5-1 and J usage is TRBJ1-1, with TRBD1 identical over 9 bases. This CDR3 has 16 amino acids. The germline CDR1 and CDR2 sequences are SGHRS and YFSETQ. The CDR3 region is CASSLGQGQWNTEAFF. Here the CDR3 DNA reads TGCGCCAGCAGTTTGGGACAGGGACAATGGAACACTGAAGCTTTCTTT.

This clone showed up just once. This chain links TRBV6-5 with TRBJ1-4, with D possibly TRBD1 on 6 matching bases. V shed 4 bases and J shed 6 bases, with 15 bases lying between them. This CDR3 is built from 15 residues. The germline CDR1 and CDR2 sequences are MNHEY and SVGAGI. CDR3 coding DNA: TGTGCCAGCAGTTCCCCCGGGACAAGGGATGAAAAACTGTTTTTT. Its protein is CASSSPGTRDEKLFF.

The rearrangement uses TRBV28 and TRBJ1-1; maybe TRBD1 (6 bases). The CDR3 covers 15 residues. The V end was cut by 2 bases, the J end by 4 bases, with 14 bases between. In germline, CDR1 is MDHEN, CDR2 SYDVKM. CDR3 residues: CASSLMGGRRTEAFF. As DNA, the CDR3 is TGTGCCAGCAGTTTAATGGGGGGGCGGCGCACTGAAGCTTTCTTT.

This clone was recorded once. This chain joins TRBV5-1 and TRBJ2-3; 7 nucleotides line up with TRBD2. Trimming took 6 bases from V and 5 from J; bases not matched to a gene: 21. Germline loops: CDR1 SGHRS, CDR2 YFSETQ. The CDR3 loop spans 18 amino acids. The CDR3 DNA reads TGCGCCAGCACGGACCTGGGACCGGGGGGTCCCCAGGGAGATACGCAGTATTTT. Its translation: CASTDLGPGGPQGDTQYF.

The chain has TRBV9 and TRBJ2-1; the D gene is possibly TRBD2 (5 bases). The germline V gene encodes CDR1 SGDLS and CDR2 YYNGEE. Deletions cut 4 bases from V and 1 base from J, with 18 bases between. The CDR3 runs 17 residues. The CDR3: CASSPPGNVGSYNEQFF. In DNA, the CDR3 is TGTGCCAGCAGCCCCCCGGGGAACGTGGGGTCCTACAATGAGCAGTTCTTC.

On this clone itself: Different DNA sequences within this sample yield the same CDR3. This rearrangement joins TRBV18 to TRBJ2-1; D remains unclear. CDR3 length equals 14 residues. Germline CDR1 is KGHSH and CDR2 is LQKENI. The V end was cut by 3 bases, the J end by 0 bases, with 6 bases between. CDR3 bases: TGTGCCAGCTCACCTGGTAGCTCCTACAATGAGCAGTTCTTC. This codes for CASSPGSSYNEQFF.